This TCR beta chain was sequenced for a study of T cells in tuberculosis. Study results and limitations: Selection depended on which cryopreserved specimens were available. Classification accuracy was 87% (AUROC approximately 0.89) with the GMM-specific repertoire. Active tuberculosis TCR-alpha repertoires lay closer to GMM-specific TCRs than IGRA-negative controls, suggesting clonal expansion.

V gave up 3 bases and J gave up 6 bases; unmatched junction bases: 8. CDR1 and CDR2 (germline): LGHNA, YSLEER. The CDR3 extends over 17 amino acids. With regard to this clone: The antigen is not known.

Only in-frame clones appear in the TCRdb table, and some are missing; sequencing was by immunoSEQ multiplex PCR. The sample yields some 41,000 clones, roughly 94% seen once. Each donor contributed roughly 92,000 T cells on average, unsorted. Sequenced: PBMCs. The chain uses TRBV4-3 and TRBJ2-1; 13 bases agree with TRBD2. This sequence was found in a donor between 5 and 29 years old with latent tuberculosis or without tuberculosis infection. Some clones in this sample may be carry-over from other donors' samples. CDR3 loop: CASSHAPGLAGINEQFF. For the CDR3, the DNA is TGCGCCAGCAGCCATGCCCCGGGACTAGCGGGGATCAATGAGCAGTTCTTC.